The 30 T cell receptor beta chains listed next were all sequenced from one sample in a study of shared clonotypes between healthy human individuals. The assay was immunoSEQ multiplex PCR, and TCRdb's table has in-frame clones only and misses some. The table records 2 million or so clones, 85% to 95% of them present only once. Source material: naive CD4+ T cells sorted from blood. The sample's subset: CD45RA+ positively selected. The origin of the receptors is a man aged 18 to 30 in good health.

In regard to this clone: A clone one base away is much larger, so this may be a read error. The V gene is TRBV6-6, the J gene TRBJ1-2, with D perhaps matching TRBD1 (5 bases). The germline CDR1 and CDR2 sequences are MNHNY and SVGAGI (reference sequence). Trimming removed 6 bases at V and 4 bases at J, with 9 bases between. The CDR3 length is 12 residues. CDR3 sequence (DNA): TGTGCCAGCAGCCCAGACAGCTATGGCTACACCTTC. Translation gives CASSPDSYGYTF.

V usage is TRBV7-2 and J usage is TRBJ1-2; D may be TRBD1 (6 bases). The V and J ends lost 7 bases and 2 bases respectively, with 17 bases between them. This CDR3 is 15 amino acids long. Germline values: CDR1 SGHTA, CDR2 FQGNSA. CDR3 region: CASTPTGGSNYGYTF. In DNA form, the CDR3 reads TGTGCCAGCACCCCAACGGGGGGCTCAAACTATGGCTACACCTTC.

For this clone: At the DNA level, this CDR3 is encoded by other sequences in the same sample as well. V and J are TRBV5-6 and TRBJ2-7; perhaps TRBD1 as D (6 bases). CDR3 length: 14 amino acids. Germline CDR1 is SGHDT and CDR2 is YYEEEE. V dropped 2 bases and J dropped 0 bases, with 9 bases sitting between them. This CDR3 is CASSLTGISYEQYF. In DNA, the CDR3 is TGTGCCAGCAGCTTAACAGGGATCTCCTACGAGCAGTACTTC.

The genes are TRBV6-5 and TRBJ1-1, with TRBD1 matching over 8 bases. The ends lost 6 bases at V and 9 bases at J; junction bases unmatched: 15. This CDR3 has 15 residues. CDR1 and CDR2 (germline): MNHEY, SVGAGI. Written as DNA, the CDR3 is TGTGCCAGCAGAGATTCAACCGGGACAGGTACCCAAGCTTTCTTT. This encodes CASRDSTGTGTQAFF.

This rearrangement joins TRBV6-5 to TRBJ2-7, with a possible D match to TRBD2 (6 bases). There are 13 residues in the CDR3. CDR1 MNHEY and CDR2 SVGAGI come from the germline V gene. V lost 6 bases to trimming and J lost 2 bases, with 11 bases between them. CDR3 bases: TGTGCCAGCAGCCCTGGGGGGACCTACGAGCAGTACTTC. Protein sequence: CASSPGGTYEQYF.

The chain uses TRBV5-1 and TRBJ1-1; D call uncertain. The germline V gene encodes CDR1 SGHRS and CDR2 YFSETQ. The V and J ends lost 0 bases and 5 bases respectively, with 14 bases between them. The CDR3 has 15 amino acids. The CDR3 DNA sequence: TGCGCCAGCAGCTTGGCTGACGGGGTAGGGACTGAAGCTTTCTTT. As protein: CASSLADGVGTEAFF.

V and J are TRBV9 and TRBJ2-5; TRBD1 might be the D (5 bases). V dropped 0 bases and J dropped 1 base, with 16 bases sitting between them. The germline V gene has CDR1 SGDLS and CDR2 YYNGEE. The CDR3 contains 17 residues. The CDR3 bases are TGTGCCAGCAGCGTAGGACAGCCTCAGATACCCCAAGAGACCCAGTACTTC. It encodes CASSVGQPQIPQETQYF.

V and J are TRBV2 and TRBJ2-1; no clear D gene. The V end was cut by 5 bases, the J end by 6 bases, with 11 bases between. The CDR3 extends over 13 amino acids. CDR1 and CDR2 from the germline V gene are SNHLY and FYNNEI. CDR3 sequence: CASSPDWANEQFF. The CDR3 bases are TGTGCCAGCAGTCCCGACTGGGCCAATGAGCAGTTCTTC.

This clone was counted once. V and J are TRBV5-1 and TRBJ2-5; 11 nucleotides match TRBD1. Germline V gene data show CDR1 as SGHRS and CDR2 as YFSETQ. The CDR3 consists of 16 residues. V was pared by 4 bases and J by 5 bases, with 10 bases of the junction left unmatched. CDR3: CASSAGGQGAGETQYF. In DNA form, the CDR3 reads TGCGCCAGCAGCGCCGGTGGACAGGGGGCAGGGGAGACCCAGTACTTC.

The chain is built from TRBV30 and TRBJ1-1; D gene ambiguous. The CDR3 runs 14 residues. Trimming took off 0 bases at V and 7 bases at J, with 15 bases between the two ends. CDR1 and CDR2 from the germline V gene are GTSNPN and SVGIG (reference sequence). In nucleotides, the CDR3 is TGTGCCTGGAGTGTACGCGGGCAAAGAGGTGAAGCTTTCTTT. It encodes CAWSVRGQRGEAFF.

This clone was observed a single time. Other DNA sequences in this specimen translate into the identical CDR3. This chain uses TRBV5-1 with TRBJ2-1, with 8 bases fitting TRBD2. Germline trimming cut 4 bases from V and 1 base from J; bases unmatched to any gene: 4. Germline V CDR1 and CDR2: SGHRS, YFSETQ. The CDR3 has 15 residues. CDR3 DNA sequence: TGCGCCAGCAGCCGGAGCGGGAGTTCCTACAATGAGCAGTTCTTC. This gives the protein CASSRSGSSYNEQFF.

The V and J genes are TRBV27 and TRBJ1-1; 12 bases are shared with TRBD1. The CDR3 runs 15 residues. Germline V gene data show CDR1 as MNHEY and CDR2 as SMNVEV (reference sequence). The ends lost 2 bases at V and 5 bases at J; junction bases unmatched: 3. The CDR3 sequence: CASSLGTGGKTEAFF. For the CDR3, the DNA is TGTGCCAGCAGTTTAGGGACAGGGGGCAAAACTGAAGCTTTCTTT.

For this clone: Other DNA sequences in the same sample also yield this CDR3. CDR3 sequence reads: CASSLGDTSNQPQHF. The CDR3 nucleotides are TGCGCCAGCAGCTTGGGAGATACTAGCAATCAGCCCCAGCATTTT. The chain joins TRBV5-1 to TRBJ1-5; D call uncertain. Germline-derived CDR1 and CDR2 are SGHRS and YFSETQ. The CDR3 contains 15 residues. V lost 0 bases and J lost 0, with 7 bases in between.

V is TRBV7-9 and J is TRBJ1-1; maybe TRBD1 (6 bases). The CDR3 runs to 15 residues. The germline V gene has CDR1 SEHNR and CDR2 FQNEAQ (reference sequence). Trimming left V 2 bases short and J 1 base short, with 11 bases between. This chain's CDR3 is CASSLRRGKNTEAFF. For the CDR3, the DNA is TGTGCCAGCAGCTTAAGGAGGGGGAAGAACACTGAAGCTTTCTTT.

This clone was seen just once. The rearrangement joins TRBV5-1 to TRBJ1-6; 8 nucleotides align to TRBD1. V dropped 9 bases and J dropped 9; count of bases not matched to a gene: 14. Germline-derived CDR1 and CDR2 are SGHRS and YFSETQ. CDR3 length equals 15 residues. The CDR3 spells CATSSAGGESSPLHF. The CDR3, as DNA: TGCGCCACCTCATCGGCAGGGGGCGAATCTTCACCCCTCCACTTT.

This chain links TRBV5-1 with TRBJ1-1, with D perhaps TRBD1 (5 bases). Germline CDR1 reads SGHRS; CDR2 reads YFSETQ. This CDR3 is 15 amino acids long. Trimming shortened V by 4 bases and J by 0 bases, and 13 bases separated the two germline ends. The CDR3 here is CASSPVGGMNTEAFF. The DNA for the CDR3 is TGCGCCAGCAGCCCCGTGGGGGGGATGAACACTGAAGCTTTCTTT.

Details on this clone: In the same sample, other DNA sequences code for this CDR3. The chain uses TRBV19 and TRBJ2-2; 8 nucleotides line up with TRBD1. Looked up from germline, CDR1 is LNHDA and CDR2 is SQIVND (reference sequence). The CDR3 has 14 amino acids. After removal of 6 bases from V and 4 bases from J, the junction contained 4 bases not matched to a gene. As DNA, the CDR3 is TGTGCCAGTAGAGGACAGGGCGCCACCGGGGAGCTGTTTTTT. It yields the protein CASRGQGATGELFF.

The chain recombines TRBV10-3 with TRBJ1-6; 7 bases match TRBD1. Germline V lookup: CDR1 ENHRY, CDR2 SYGVKD. The CDR3 consists of 13 residues. The CDR3 coding sequence is TGTGGTACCCGGACAGGAGATAATTCACCCCTCCACTTT. Translation: CGTRTGDNSPLHF.

This clone was counted ten times or more. Other DNA sequences of this sample code for an identical CDR3. The genes are TRBV5-1 and TRBJ2-5; D remains unclear. Per the germline V gene, CDR1 is SGHRS and CDR2 is YFSETQ. The CDR3 contains 12 residues. V was shortened by 2 bases and J by 4 bases, with 6 bases between the two germline ends. The CDR3 here is CASSFKGETQYF. CDR3 nucleotide sequence: TGCGCCAGCAGCTTCAAGGGAGAGACCCAGTACTTC.

Note on this clone: The sample carries other DNA sequences with the same CDR3. The V call is TRBV5-1, the J call TRBJ2-6; 7 nucleotides match TRBD1. Germline loops: CDR1 SGHRS, CDR2 YFSETQ. The CDR3 runs to 15 residues. With V trimmed by 4 bases and J by 4 bases, 5 bases remained unmatched. Here the CDR3 reads CASSPDRAGANVLTF. The CDR3 DNA follows: TGCGCCAGCAGCCCCGACAGGGCGGGGGCCAACGTCCTGACTTTC.

V and J are TRBV2 and TRBJ2-5, with D possibly being TRBD1 (5 bases). Germline CDR1 is SNHLY and CDR2 is FYNNEI. The CDR3 loop spans 14 amino acids. V was shortened by 4 bases and J by 4 bases, with 13 bases between the two germline ends. The CDR3 is CASSVRGTAETQYF. Written as DNA, the CDR3 is TGTGCCAGCAGTGTAAGGGGAACGGCAGAGACCCAGTACTTC.

The rearrangement joins TRBV5-1 to TRBJ2-7, with TRBD2 matching over 10 bases. Trimming took 1 base from V and 3 from J; bases not matched to a gene: 13. The CDR3 loop spans 18 amino acids. Germline values: CDR1 SGHRS, CDR2 YFSETQ. CDR3 sequence reads: CASSLLAGGLTEGYEQYF. Here the CDR3 DNA reads TGCGCCAGCAGCTTGTTAGCGGGAGGCCTCACGGAAGGCTACGAGCAGTACTTC.

V gene TRBV5-6 combines with J gene TRBJ1-6; TRBD1 might be the D (5 bases). Trimming left V 3 bases short and J 11 bases short, with 6 bases between. Germline values: CDR1 SGHDT, CDR2 YYEEEE. The CDR3 runs to 11 residues. The CDR3: CASSSGTPLHF. Here the CDR3 DNA reads TGTGCCAGCAGCTCAGGGACACCCCTCCACTTT.

The chain joins TRBV28 to TRBJ1-2; 7 nucleotides line up with TRBD1. This CDR3 is 11 amino acids long. Germline lookup yields CDR1 MDHEN and CDR2 SYDVKM. V lost 5 bases, J lost 7 bases, and 1 base stayed unmatched. Here the CDR3 DNA reads TGTGCCAGCAGTGCAGGGGGTGGCTACACCTTC. As protein: CASSAGGGYTF.

This chain joins TRBV5-1 and TRBJ2-5; 7 bases are a match to TRBD2. The CDR3 runs 15 residues. After removal of 2 bases from V and 5 bases from J, the junction contained 9 bases not matched to a gene. Looked up from germline, CDR1 is SGHRS and CDR2 is YFSETQ. The CDR3 nucleotides read TGCGCCAGCAGCTTTTCGGCGGGAGTGGGGGAGACCCAGTACTTC. Protein: CASSFSAGVGETQYF.

This chain links TRBV5-1 with TRBJ2-7; TRBD2 aligns across 10 bases. CDR3 length: 16 amino acids. Germline trimming cut 0 bases from V and 3 bases from J; bases unmatched to any gene: 6. The germline CDR1 and CDR2 sequences are SGHRS and YFSETQ. As DNA, the CDR3 is TGCGCCAGCAGCTTGGAAGCTAGCGGGGGCGGCTACGAGCAGTACTTC. Translating gives CASSLEASGGGYEQYF.

This CDR3 reads CASSPAGQPQHF. The DNA for the CDR3 is TGTGCCAGCAGCCCAGCGGGGCAGCCCCAGCATTTT. The chain recombines TRBV6-1 with TRBJ1-5; no definite D call. The CDR3 runs 12 residues. Germline lookup yields CDR1 MNHNS and CDR2 SASEGT. Trimming took 6 bases from V and 7 from J, leaving 10 bases between them.

The V call is TRBV6-4, the J call TRBJ2-3, with D perhaps matching TRBD1 or TRBD2 (6 bases each). This CDR3 spans 13 amino acids. The V gene's germline CDR1 is MRHNA and CDR2 SNTAGT. V was clipped by 3 bases and J by 6 bases, with 10 bases between them. CDR3 coding DNA: TGTGCCAGCAGTGATTCGGGGGCGGATACGCAGTATTTT. Translating gives CASSDSGADTQYF.

This chain links TRBV6-5 with TRBJ2-5, with 10 bases fitting TRBD2. The CDR3 consists of 15 residues. Trimming removed 8 bases from V and 1 base from J; junction bases left unmatched: 7. Per the germline V gene, CDR1 is MNHEY and CDR2 is SVGAGI. The CDR3 DNA is TGTGCCAGCGGAGATAGCGGGGGGTCCCAAGAGACCCAGTACTTC. Translating it yields CASGDSGGSQETQYF.

The V and J genes are TRBV11-2 and TRBJ1-4; 7 bases agree with TRBD1. CDR1 and CDR2 (germline): SGHAT, FQNNGV. J was trimmed by 4 bases and V by 5 bases; bases with no gene match: 10. CDR3 size: 16 residues. The DNA for the CDR3 is TGTGCCAGCAGCACCCTGACAGGGCTAAATAATGAAAAACTGTTTTTT. Amino acid sequence: CASSTLTGLNNEKLFF.